Listed here are 28 T cell receptor beta chains from one sample, sequenced in a study of cytomegalovirus exposure and HLA in healthy donors. A multiplex PCR was run with 60 Vbeta primers and 13 Jbeta primers. Assay used: immunoSEQ multiplex PCR; TCRdb lists only in-frame clones, some missing. The sample carries 170,000 or so clones, roughly four fifths recorded once. Material for sequencing was PBMCs. The receptors derive from a man over 45 in good health and CMV-seronegative.

This chain uses TRBV13 with TRBJ2-3, with D possibly TRBD1 on 6 matching bases. CDR1 PRHDT and CDR2 FYEKMQ come from the germline V gene (reference sequence). This CDR3 spans 16 amino acids. Trimming cost V 5 bases and J 4 bases, with 19 bases left between them. CDR3 sequence (DNA): TGTGCCAGCAGCGGATCGCTACAGGGTGGTCCAGATACGCAGTATTTT. Protein product: CASSGSLQGGPDTQYF.

This clone was counted once. This rearrangement joins TRBV27 to TRBJ2-5; TRBD2 aligns across 9 bases. The V and J ends lost 2 bases and 4 bases, in that order; junction bases with no gene match: 17. This CDR3 has 19 amino acids. Germline CDR1 is MNHEY and CDR2 is SMNVEV (reference sequence). The CDR3 DNA is TGTGCCAGCAGTTTAGAGGTCCCGACTAGCGGATGGAAGGGAGAGACCCAGTACTTC. Translating it yields CASSLEVPTSGWKGETQYF.

The chain has TRBV5-1 and TRBJ1-1; TRBD1 matches at 7 bases. The CDR3 runs 17 residues. CDR1 is SGHRS and CDR2 is YFSETQ in the germline V gene. Trimming cost V 2 bases and J 11 bases; bases outside gene matches: 21. As DNA, the CDR3 is TGCGCCAGCAGCTTCGGAGATCTCGACAGGGCCTACGAGTTGGCTTTCTTT. This sequence encodes CASSFGDLDRAYELAFF.

The genes are TRBV28 and TRBJ2-3, with 8 bases lining up with TRBD2. The CDR3 spans 15 residues. The germline V gene encodes CDR1 MDHEN and CDR2 SYDVKM. V was clipped by 7 bases and J by 0 bases; unmatched bases: 6. In DNA form, the CDR3 reads TGTGCCAGCATGTCCGGGACTAGAAGCACAGATACGCAGTATTTT. It is translated as CASMSGTRSTDTQYF.

In DNA, the CDR3 is TGTGCCAGCAGCCAAGATAAGGTACTAGCGGACGAGCAGTACTTC. Protein product: CASSQDKVLADEQYF. This chain uses TRBV4-2 with TRBJ2-7; TRBD2 matches at 8 bases. V lost 0 bases to trimming and J lost 5 bases; unmatched junction nucleotides: 6. Germline values: CDR1 LGHNA, CDR2 YNFKEQ. There are 15 residues in the CDR3.

The chain uses TRBV18 and TRBJ2-7; no clear D gene. The CDR3 contains 13 residues. Trimming removed 3 bases at V and 0 bases at J, with 6 bases between. Germline V gene data show CDR1 as KGHSH and CDR2 as LQKENI. The CDR3 loop reads CASSPQDSYEQYF. CDR3 DNA sequence: TGTGCCAGCTCACCGCAGGACTCCTACGAGCAGTACTTC.

This clone was found once. The chain is built from TRBV9 and TRBJ2-5; D remains ambiguous. CDR1 and CDR2 from the germline V gene are SGDLS and YYNGEE. V lost 1 base and J 5 bases, leaving 15 bases between the germline ends. The CDR3 extends over 15 amino acids. The CDR3 sequence: CASSVSSSVGETQYF. CDR3 nucleotides: TGTGCCAGCAGCGTATCTAGTTCGGTCGGTGAGACCCAGTACTTC.

This sequence joins TRBV7-2 and TRBJ2-3, with D possibly TRBD1 on 6 matching bases. CDR3 length: 14 amino acids. CDR1 SGHTA and CDR2 FQGNSA come from the germline V gene. Trimming removed 1 base at V and 5 bases at J, with 10 bases between. The CDR3 loop is CASSLGQGQDTQYF. DNA of the CDR3: TGTGCCAGCAGCTTAGGGCAGGGGCAAGATACGCAGTATTTT.

V usage is TRBV4-2 and J usage is TRBJ2-5; TRBD2 agrees at 9 bases. Trimming at V came to 0 bases and at J to 0 bases, leaving 5 bases not matched to a gene. The CDR3 is 17 amino acids. CDR1 and CDR2 from the germline V gene are LGHNA and YNFKEQ. CDR3 amino acids: CASSQDQSGGHQETQYF. CDR3 coding DNA: TGTGCCAGCAGCCAAGATCAGAGCGGGGGGCACCAAGAGACCCAGTACTTC.

The chain recombines TRBV6-8 with TRBJ2-7; D is possibly TRBD1 (6 bases). Trimming shortened V by 8 bases and J by 4 bases, and 12 bases separated the two germline ends. CDR1 is MNHGY and CDR2 is SAAAGT in the germline V gene. The CDR3 contains 12 residues. CDR3 amino acids: CASPPDRYEQYF. CDR3 in DNA: TGTGCCAGCCCTCCGGACAGATACGAGCAGTACTTC.

CDR3 sequence reads: CASSLDLRYHTGELFF. Written as DNA, the CDR3 is TGCGCCAGCAGCTTGGATCTCAGGTACCATACCGGGGAGCTGTTTTTT. J is TRBJ2-2 and V is TRBV5-1, with D unclear. The CDR3 loop spans 16 amino acids. Germline-derived CDR1 and CDR2 are SGHRS and YFSETQ. V was pared by 0 bases and J by 5 bases, with 14 bases between.

This sequence joins TRBV7-2 and TRBJ2-3; 12 nucleotides agree with TRBD2. Trimming took 2 bases from V and 4 from J; bases not matched to a gene: 4. Germline CDR1 SGHTA, CDR2 FQGNSA. This CDR3 has 16 amino acids. In nucleotides, the CDR3 is TGTGCCAGCAGCTTACGACTAGCGGGGGCCGCAGATACGCAGTATTTT. Translation gives CASSLRLAGAADTQYF.

The chain employs TRBV4-1 and TRBJ2-3, with 11 bases aligning to TRBD2. The CDR3 has 15 residues. The germline CDR1 and CDR2 sequences are MGHRA and YSYEKL. The ends lost 4 bases at V and 3 bases at J; junction bases unmatched: 3. The CDR3 sequence is CASSLRLAGTDTQYF. The CDR3 DNA reads TGCGCCAGCAGCCTAAGACTAGCGGGGACAGATACGCAGTATTTT.

The chain employs TRBV27 and TRBJ1-1; D ambiguous. CDR1 MNHEY and CDR2 SMNVEV come from the germline V gene (reference sequence). Trimming removed 5 bases from V and 9 bases from J, with 19 bases in between. There are 14 residues in the CDR3. The chain's CDR3 is CASSLTIRRQKAFF. The CDR3, as DNA: TGTGCCAGCAGTCTAACCATCCGGCGACAAAAAGCTTTCTTT.

The genes are TRBV7-2 and TRBJ2-5; 10 positions agree with TRBD2. CDR1 and CDR2 from the germline V gene are SGHTA and FQGNSA. The length of the CDR3 is 15 residues. Germline trimming cut 5 bases from V and 4 bases from J; bases unmatched to any gene: 7. The chain's CDR3 is CASSPKRGGSETQYF. For the CDR3, the DNA is TGTGCCAGCAGCCCGAAGCGGGGGGGCTCAGAGACCCAGTACTTC.

This chain uses TRBV27 with TRBJ1-2; D gene ambiguous. CDR1 is MNHEY and CDR2 is SMNVEV in the germline V gene (reference sequence). V gave up 2 bases and J gave up 1 base, with 8 bases separating them. This CDR3 has 14 residues. This CDR3 is CASSLTGGNYGYTF. In DNA, the CDR3 is TGTGCCAGCAGTTTAACGGGTGGTAACTATGGCTACACCTTC.

Only one count was recorded for this clone. The chain joins TRBV11-2 to TRBJ2-7; tentative D call: TRBD2 (6 bases). From germline, CDR1 is SGHAT and CDR2 FQNNGV. V was shortened by 3 bases and J by 1 base, with 16 bases between the two germline ends. CDR3 length equals 16 residues. For the CDR3, the DNA is TGTGCCAGCAGCTTCGGGGGATTGTTAACATCCTACGAGCAGTACTTC. Translated, it gives CASSFGGLLTSYEQYF.

This clone has just a few counts. The CDR3: CASSYSAGKRETQYF. In DNA form, the CDR3 reads TGTGCCAGCAGTTACTCAGCGGGAAAGAGAGAGACCCAGTACTTC. J is TRBJ2-5 and V is TRBV6-5, with TRBD2 matching over 7 bases. The CDR3 runs to 15 residues. Unmatched junction bases numbered 5, after V lost 0 bases and J lost 4 bases. CDR1 is MNHEY and CDR2 is SVGAGI in the germline V gene.

V usage is TRBV5-6 and J usage is TRBJ2-5, with D maybe TRBD2 (6 bases). The assigned J gene may be wrong: the sequence end matches TRBJ2-7 better. This CDR3 region has 14 residues. Germline V lookup: CDR1 SGHDT, CDR2 YYEEEE. The CDR3 DNA is TGTGCCAGCAGCTACCGACTAGTGCCCTACGAGCAGTACTTC. Its protein is CASSYRLVPYEQYF.

The genes are TRBV19 and TRBJ1-4; TRBD1 aligns across 7 bases. V lost 5 bases and J lost 2; bases outside the gene matches: 5. The CDR3 extends over 15 amino acids. CDR1 LNHDA and CDR2 SQIVND come from the germline V gene (reference sequence). The CDR3 spells CASSEGQVTNEKLFF. As DNA, the CDR3 is TGTGCCAGTAGTGAAGGACAGGTTACTAATGAAAAACTGTTTTTT.

This clone was counted only a few times. The chain uses TRBV19 and TRBJ1-2; 10 nucleotides line up with TRBD1. J was trimmed by 8 bases and V by 10 bases; bases with no gene match: 13. The germline gives CDR1 LNHDA, CDR2 SQIVND (reference sequence). This CDR3 has 14 amino acids. The CDR3 spells CATSQPGTGEGYTF. In DNA form, the CDR3 reads TGTGCCACTTCGCAACCCGGGACAGGGGAAGGCTACACCTTC.

This chain uses TRBV29-1 with TRBJ2-5, with TRBD1 matching over 11 bases. J was trimmed by 5 bases and V by 7 bases; bases with no gene match: 9. The CDR3 is 14 residues long. Germline CDR1 SQVTM, CDR2 ANQGSEA. DNA of the CDR3: TGCAGCGCCGCCAGGACAGGGGGCCGGGAGACCCAGTACTTC. Residues: CSAARTGGRETQYF.

The chain has TRBV5-1 and TRBJ2-1, with TRBD2 matching over 12 bases. V was clipped by 2 bases and J by 0 bases; unmatched bases: 12. This CDR3 spans 20 amino acids. Germline CDR1 SGHRS, CDR2 YFSETQ. CDR3 region: CASSFSWTSGTLSSYNEQFF. In nucleotides, the CDR3 is TGCGCCAGCAGCTTTTCCTGGACTAGCGGGACCTTATCCTCCTACAATGAGCAGTTCTTC. Using reference TRBV5-1 and TRBJ2-1 for the parts outside the CDR3, the full variable domain is KAGVTQTPRYLIKTRGQQVTLSCSPISGHRSVSWYQQTPGQGLQFLFEYFSETQRNKGNFPGRFSGRQFSNSRSEMNVSTLELGDSALYLCASSFSWTSGTLSSYNEQFFGPGTRLTVL.

J is TRBJ1-4 and V is TRBV4-1; D is unresolved. In germline, CDR1 is MGHRA, CDR2 YSYEKL. Trimming cost V 7 bases and J 3 bases, with 18 bases left between them. The CDR3 loop spans 16 amino acids. Here the CDR3 reads CASTPGRPVANEKLFF. The CDR3 region has the DNA TGCGCCAGCACCCCCGGGAGGCCCGTCGCTAATGAAAAACTGTTTTTT.

The rearrangement links TRBV5-1 to TRBJ2-4, with 12 bases that match TRBD2. The CDR3 extends over 16 amino acids. The V gene's germline CDR1 is SGHRS and CDR2 YFSETQ. The trim removed 5 bases at V and 5 bases at J, leaving 8 bases unmatched. DNA of the CDR3: TGCGCCAGCAGTCCTCTAGCGGGGGGGCGGGAAAACATTCAGTACTTC. Its translation is CASSPLAGGRENIQYF.

J is TRBJ2-2 and V is TRBV4-3; a weak D match, TRBD2 (6 bases). CDR1 and CDR2 (germline): LGHNA, YSLEER. The CDR3 has 16 amino acids. Trimming stripped 4 bases from V and 6 bases from J, with 18 bases between. CDR3 sequence: CASSPQVRGRAGELFF. The CDR3 DNA reads TGCGCCAGCAGCCCCCAAGTGCGGGGTCGGGCCGGGGAGCTGTTTTTT.

This clone was seen just once. The CDR3 loop reads CASSPETGGGLNSYEQYF. The DNA for the CDR3 is TGTGCCAGCAGCCCGGAAACAGGGGGCGGCCTTAACTCCTACGAGCAGTACTTC. The chain uses TRBV9 and TRBJ2-7; TRBD1 matches at 9 bases. The CDR3 loop spans 18 amino acids. The germline gives CDR1 SGDLS, CDR2 YYNGEE. J was trimmed by 0 bases and V by 4 bases; bases with no gene match: 14.

The chain is built from TRBV2 and TRBJ2-2; tentative D call: TRBD2 (6 bases). The germline gives CDR1 SNHLY, CDR2 FYNNEI. CDR3 size: 15 residues. V was shortened by 6 bases and J by 5 bases, with 16 bases between the two germline ends. The CDR3 DNA is TGTGCCAGCAGGGGGACCCATGGGGGGACCGGGGAGCTGTTTTTT. It is translated as CASRGTHGGTGELFF.